Presented here are 24 T cell receptor beta chains from one specimen sequenced in a study of Graves' ophthalmopathy and Graves' hyperthyroidism. RNA transcripts provided the template for amplifying TCR beta CDR3 regions. A first-round RT-PCR used HTBI primers, followed by a second-round multiplex PCR. Each CDR3 protein gets one entry after TCRdb re-called the multiplex PCR reads with MiXCR. The table lists 560,000 or so distinct CDR3 sequences, about 40% of them singletons. The sequencing input was peripheral blood or thyroid tissue (not recorded which). These receptors all stem from an adult man with Graves' hyperthyroidism.

The chain employs TRBV7-6 and TRBJ1-2, with D perhaps matching TRBD1 (5 bases). Trimming shortened V by 5 bases and J by 4 bases, and 17 bases separated the two germline ends. Germline assignment: CDR1 SGHVS and CDR2 FNYEAQ. This CDR3 contains 15 residues. CDR3: CASSGRSGDVYGYTF. CDR3 DNA: TGTGCCAGCAGCGGACGCAGTGGGGACGTCTATGGCTACACCTTC.

The chain recombines TRBV10-3 with TRBJ2-2; 9 bases map to TRBD2. CDR3 size: 15 residues. Germline V gene sequence: CDR1 ENHRY, CDR2 SYGVKD. With V trimmed by 10 bases and J by 5 bases, 11 bases remained unmatched. DNA for the CDR3: TGTGCCACCCGAAGCGGGGGGCAGAAGACCGGGGAGCTGTTTTTT. Its translation: CATRSGGQKTGELFF.

This clonotype was seen many times. The chain has TRBV29-1 and TRBJ2-7, with D possibly matching TRBD2 (5 bases). Germline V gene data show CDR1 as SQVTM and CDR2 as ANQGSEA. V was clipped by 6 bases and J by 0 bases, with 15 bases between them. This CDR3 spans 14 amino acids. CDR3 in DNA: TGCAGCGTCGTTCCACCAACTAGCTCCTACGAGCAGTACTTC. Translation: CSVVPPTSSYEQYF.

The rearrangement uses TRBV9 and TRBJ2-7; a possible D gene is TRBD2 (5 bases). CDR1 SGDLS and CDR2 YYNGEE come from the germline V gene. The ends were cut back, 5 bases at V and 0 bases at J, with 15 bases in the middle. The CDR3 totals 15 residues. This CDR3 reads CASSLTRSSSYEQYF. In DNA, the CDR3 is TGTGCCAGCAGTTTAACTAGGTCTAGCTCCTACGAGCAGTACTTC.

This clonotype was found many times. The DNA for the CDR3 is TGTGCCATCAGTGAGTCTATGGGGGGCCGTAGCTCCTACGAGCAGTACTTC. This encodes CAISESMGGRSSYEQYF. This sequence joins TRBV10-3 and TRBJ2-7, with D tentatively TRBD1 or TRBD2 (6 bases each). V lost 0 bases to trimming and J lost 0 bases, with 15 bases between them. Germline CDR1 is ENHRY and CDR2 is SYGVKD. This CDR3 is built from 17 residues.

The V call is TRBV7-3, the J call TRBJ1-1, with 8 positions matching TRBD1. The CDR3 consists of 16 residues. CDR1 is SGHTA and CDR2 is FQGTGA in the germline V gene. The junction had 8 bases not matched to a gene; V was cut back by 2 bases and J by 3 bases. The CDR3 nucleotides read TGTGCCAGCAGCTTAGGGCAGGGGGCTATGGACACTGAAGCTTTCTTT. Residues: CASSLGQGAMDTEAFF.

In its sample, this clonotype was seen once. Lacking the conserved final phenylalanine or tryptophan, this CDR3 likely reflects a read error. No DNA is shown, since the ends of the CDR3 on it are uncertain; the CDR3 is the one TCRdb lists. The chain recombines TRBV11-2 with TRBJ2-6; the table's D call, TRBD2, has no DNA check behind it. The CDR3 contains 9 residues when both ends are counted. Germline V gene sequence: CDR1 SGHAT, CDR2 FQNNGV. CDR3 region: CASRQARTS.

The rearrangement links TRBV20-1 to TRBJ1-2; no firm D call. Per the germline V gene, CDR1 is DFQATT and CDR2 is SNEGSKA (reference sequence). The CDR3 length is 15 residues. V gave up 1 base and J gave up 6 bases, with 18 bases separating them. The CDR3 nucleotides are TGCAGTGCTAGAGGAGAGGAACACTTCGACGATGGCTACACCTTC. This encodes CSARGEEHFDDGYTF.

The V and J genes are TRBV2 and TRBJ2-7; 8 bases match TRBD1. Germline trimming cut 7 bases from V and 4 bases from J; bases unmatched to any gene: 9. Germline values: CDR1 SNHLY, CDR2 FYNNEI. This CDR3 is built from 14 residues. The CDR3: CASNPTGVDYEQYF. CDR3 nucleotides: TGTGCCAGCAACCCGACAGGGGTAGATTACGAGCAGTACTTC. The full variable domain, completed using reference TRBV2 and TRBJ2-7, is EPEVTQTPSHQVTQMGQEVILRCVPISNHLYFYWYRQILGQKVEFLVSFYNNEISEKSEIFDDQFSVERPDGSNFTLKIRSTKLEDSAMYFCASNPTGVDYEQYFGPGTRLTVT.

This clonotype was seen at least ten times. CDR3 protein: CASSTLAGAEAFF. CDR3 bases: TGTGCCAGCAGTACACTCGCTGGGGCTGAAGCTTTCTTT. The genes are TRBV12-3 or TRBV12-4 and TRBJ1-1; D gene ambiguous. The length of the CDR3 is 13 residues. The germline V and J ends were trimmed by 5 bases and 6 bases, with 13 bases remaining between them.

The genes are TRBV7-9 and TRBJ1-1; D is uncertain. CDR1 SEHNR and CDR2 FQNEAQ come from the germline V gene (reference sequence). Trimming left V 6 bases short and J 1 base short, with 12 bases between. This CDR3 contains 14 residues. CDR3 nucleotides: TGTGCCAGCAGATCTCCCTGGGAGAACACTGAAGCTTTCTTT. It codes for CASRSPWENTEAFF. Looking up the rest from reference TRBV7-9 and TRBJ1-1 gives the full variable domain: DTGVSQNPRHKITKRGQNVTFRCDPISEHNRLYWYRQTLGQGPEFLTYFQNEAQLEKSRLLSDRFSAERPKGSFSTLEIQRTEQGDSAMYLCASRSPWENTEAFFGQGTRLTVV.

Comment on this clonotype: This sequence may be a read error, since a much larger clone differs from it by one base. The rearrangement joins TRBV10-3 to TRBJ2-7; 12 bases fit TRBD2. This CDR3 has 15 residues. The germline gives CDR1 ENHRY, CDR2 SYGVKD. The DNA for the CDR3 is TGTGTCATCAGTGACGCCCTAGCGGGGGGGCTTGAGCAGTACTTC. Residues: CVISDALAGGLEQYF.

Comments on this clonotype: One end of the junction varies from germline; a read error may be responsible. This chain links TRBV20-1 with TRBJ2-7; D is undetermined. The J call may be incorrect, as the DNA end agrees better with TRBJ2-1. Per the germline V gene, CDR1 is DFQATT and CDR2 is SNEGSKA (reference sequence). The CDR3 extends over 10 amino acids. The CDR3 here is CSALYSEQFF. DNA of the CDR3: TGCAGTGCTCTCTACAGTGAGCAGTTCTTC.

This clonotype was seen ten or more times. This chain links TRBV5-1 with TRBJ2-5; tentatively, D is TRBD2 (6 bases). Looked up from germline, CDR1 is SGHRS and CDR2 is YFSETQ. The CDR3 extends over 13 amino acids. The ends were cut back, 4 bases at V and 5 bases at J, with 12 bases in the middle. CDR3 sequence: CASSRTGGETQYF. CDR3 in DNA: TGCGCCAGCAGCAGGACTGGGGGGGAGACCCAGTACTTC. The whole variable domain, remainder taken from reference TRBV5-1 and TRBJ2-5, is KAGVTQTPRYLIKTRGQQVTLSCSPISGHRSVSWYQQTPGQGLQFLFEYFSETQRNKGNFPGRFSGRQFSNSRSEMNVSTLELGDSALYLCASSRTGGETQYFGPGTRLLVL.

This clonotype was detected ten times or more. The V call is TRBV19, the J call TRBJ1-5; a weak D match, TRBD1 (5 bases). From germline, CDR1 is LNHDA and CDR2 SQIVND (reference sequence). This CDR3 contains 15 residues. V lost 3 bases, J lost 0 bases, and 9 bases lay in between. The chain's CDR3 is CASSIGAVSNQPQHF. CDR3 in DNA: TGTGCCAGTAGTATCGGGGCGGTTAGCAATCAGCCCCAGCATTTT.

This clonotype has more than one count but fewer than ten. CDR3 in DNA: TGTGCCAGCAGCCATCATCGGGACACTCAAGAGACCCAGTACTTC. Translating gives CASSHHRDTQETQYF. The V gene is TRBV6-1, the J gene TRBJ2-5; maybe TRBD1 (6 bases). The CDR3 contains 15 residues. Germline-derived CDR1 and CDR2 are MNHNS and SASEGT. V was clipped by 6 bases and J by 2 bases, with 16 bases between them.

The V gene is TRBV7-6, the J gene TRBJ2-5; D may be TRBD1 or TRBD2 (5 bases each). The CDR3 runs to 17 residues. Trimming pared 5 bases from V and 5 bases from J, leaving 24 bases between. Germline-derived CDR1 and CDR2 are SGHVS and FNYEAQ. CDR3 loop: CASSQDGAHASQETQYF. The DNA of the CDR3 is TGTGCCAGCAGCCAGGACGGGGCACACGCGAGTCAGGAGACCCAGTACTTC. The whole variable domain, filled in from reference TRBV7-6 and TRBJ2-5, reads GAGVSQSPRYKVTKRGQDVALRCDPISGHVSLYWYRQALGQGPEFLTYFNYEAQQDKSGLPNDRFSAERPEGSISTLTIQRTEQRDSAMYRCASSQDGAHASQETQYFGPGTRLLVL.

Note on this clonotype: Being one base from a much bigger clone, this may be a read error. The chain carries TRBV28 and TRBJ1-2; D gene uncertain. This CDR3 comprises 13 residues. Looked up from germline, CDR1 is MDHEN and CDR2 is SYDVKM. The CDR3 region has the DNA TGTGCCAGCAGTTTATCGGCAGGATCAAGCTACGCCTTC. Its translation is CASSLSAGSSYAF.

This clonotype showed up just a few times. The rearrangement links TRBV20-1 to TRBJ2-5; 7 nucleotides agree with TRBD2. V shed 1 base and J 3 bases; nucleotides not matched to a gene: 14. The CDR3 runs 17 residues. In germline, CDR1 is DFQATT, CDR2 SNEGSKA (reference sequence). The CDR3, as DNA: TGCAGTGCTAGAGCCCCCCCGGGGGGAAGCCCCAAAGAGACCCAGTACTTC. Residues: CSARAPPGGSPKETQYF.

The chain couples TRBV2 to TRBJ2-7; possibly TRBD2 for D (6 bases). The closer fit of TRBJ2-1 to the DNA end suggests the J call may be wrong. Germline V gives CDR1 SNHLY, CDR2 FYNNEI. The CDR3 length is 16 residues. Here the CDR3 reads CASSGRGLSRGDEQFF. The CDR3, as DNA: TGTGCCAGCAGTGGAAGAGGACTCTCCCGCGGGGATGAGCAGTTCTTC.

The chain uses TRBV29-1 and TRBJ1-2, with D tentatively TRBD1 (5 bases). Per the germline V gene, CDR1 is SQVTM and CDR2 is ANQGSEA. Trimming took 4 bases from V and 4 from J, leaving 16 bases between them. This CDR3 contains 14 residues. In DNA, the CDR3 is TGCAGCGTTGTGTCGAGCCGGGGGGGCTATGGCTACACCTTC. It encodes CSVVSSRGGYGYTF. The entire variable domain, with the rest obtained from reference TRBV29-1 and TRBJ1-2, is as follows: SAVISQKPSRDICQRGTSLTIQCQVDSQVTMMFWYRQQPGQSLTLIATANQGSEATYESGFVIDKFPISRPNLTFSTLTVSNMSPEDSSIYLCSVVSSRGGYGYTFGSGTRLTVV.

The chain joins TRBV19 to TRBJ1-3; weak D call: TRBD1 (6 bases). The V gene lost 6 bases and the J gene lost 4 bases, with 13 bases spanning the gap. CDR3 length: 14 amino acids. Germline lookup yields CDR1 LNHDA and CDR2 SQIVND (reference sequence). The CDR3 coding sequence is TGTGCCAGTAGGAACAGGGTGTGGGGAAACACCATATATTTT. This gives the protein CASRNRVWGNTIYF.

J is TRBJ1-5 and V is TRBV19, with D possibly matching TRBD1 (6 bases). The CDR3 is 16 residues long. CDR1 LNHDA and CDR2 SQIVND come from the germline V gene (reference sequence). V lost 0 bases and J 3 bases, leaving 12 bases between the germline ends. Here the CDR3 reads CASSIDSTGSNQPQHF. The CDR3 nucleotides read TGTGCCAGTAGTATAGATTCTACAGGGTCCAATCAGCCCCAGCATTTT.

This clonotype was observed at least ten times. This rearrangement joins TRBV11-2 to TRBJ1-2, with D uncertain. V was cut by 5 bases and J by 0 bases, with 10 bases left in between. The CDR3 sequence is 14 residues long. CDR1 and CDR2 from the germline V gene are SGHAT and FQNNGV. The CDR3 sequence is CASSEDGPNYGYTF. In nucleotides, the CDR3 is TGTGCCAGCAGCGAGGACGGGCCTAACTATGGCTACACCTTC.